This TCR beta chain came from a study of CD8 T cells in ankylosing spondylitis. The study, taken as a whole, reports: Some of the motif variants had earlier been found in reactive arthritis patients' fluid and blood. Blood from ankylosing spondylitis patients appeared to carry a characteristic roughly eight-variant TCR beta motif. Disease-linked clones were CD8+ and relatively rare in peripheral blood.

This clonotype was picked up many times. Its cognate antigen is unknown. TCRdb ran MiXCR on the 5' RACE reads and lists one entry per CDR3 protein. In the table there are roughly 670,000 distinct CDR3 sequences, around 20% of which are singletons. The germline V gene encodes CDR1 MNHEY and CDR2 SMNVEV (reference sequence). Unmatched junction bases numbered 2, after V lost 3 bases and J lost 4 bases. This CDR3 comprises 15 residues. The sample was blood, either unsorted or a sorted T cell fraction (not recorded which). The chain has TRBV27 and TRBJ2-1, with 11 bases fitting TRBD2. This clonotype originated in a male donor with ankylosing spondylitis. The CDR3, as DNA: TGTGCCAGCAGTTTGGGACTAGCGGAATACAATGAGCAGTTCTTC. It is translated as CASSLGLAEYNEQFF.